This T cell receptor (beta chain) was documented in a study of Graves' ophthalmopathy and Graves' hyperthyroidism. This clonotype was detected only a few times. Its antigen is not known. Points from the study as a whole: Prediction of ophthalmopathy progression reached less than 71% sensitivity and 72% to 75% specificity.

Beta-chain TCR CDR3 regions were amplified from RNA transcripts. The library came from an HTBI-primed first-round RT-PCR and a second-round multiplex PCR. One entry per CDR3 protein results from TCRdb running MiXCR on the multiplex PCR reads. In the table there are about 620,000 distinct CDR3 sequences, 22% of which are singletons. The stable label applied to hyperthyroidism with no ophthalmopathy within 18 months of follow-up. Hyperthyroidism cases were recent diagnoses of under 2 months' duration in people aged 18 to 65. V was clipped by 1 base and J by 0 bases, with 11 bases between them. The CDR3 is 16 residues long. The germline CDR1 and CDR2 sequences are SGHTA and FQGTGA.

The rearrangement uses TRBV7-3 and TRBJ2-3; D gene unclear. The clonotype comes from a woman aged 18-29 years with stable Graves' hyperthyroidism. Some clones in this sample may be carry-over from other donors' samples. The source material was peripheral blood. The CDR3 DNA reads TGTGCCAGCAGCTTAAGATCGGATAGGAGCACAGATACGCAGTATTTT. Protein: CASSLRSDRSTDTQYF.